Listed below are T cell receptor beta chains from one sample, sequenced in a study of T-cell memory formation after mild COVID-19. TCRdb reanalysed the 5' RACE reads using MiXCR and keeps one entry per CDR3 protein. The data hold approximately 250,000 distinct CDR3 sequences, with just over 15% observed a single time. Material for sequencing was PBMCs or a T cell subset sorted from them (not recorded which). The receptors originated from an adult woman who had mild COVID-19 (a few samples of this study predate the infection). Cell type and time point are not known. Each CDR3 is given with its conserved first and last residue. Fields, in order: D gene, J gene, V gene, clone size, CDR3 protein, CDR3 DNA. The D gene is left open where the match is weak. Only part of the rows carry a size: once, few, many, or a class if the clone is expanded.

>.|TRBJ2-3|TRBV20-1|few
CSATWGSAGTDTQYF
TGCAGTGCTACCTGGGGTAGTGCGGGCACAGATACGCAGTATTTT
>TRBD2|TRBJ2-3|TRBV7-9|.
CASSLGGLAGKNTQYF
TGTGCCAGCAGCTTGGGAGGACTAGCGGGGAAGAATACGCAGTATTTT
>.|TRBJ2-2|TRBV6-6|.
CASSFYNTGELFF
TGTGCCAGCAGTTTCTATAACACCGGGGAGCTGTTTTTT
>.|TRBJ2-3|TRBV7-2|.
CASSLSRFPGRGADTQYF
TGTGCCAGCAGCTTAAGTCGGTTTCCAGGGCGAGGTGCAGATACGCAGTATTTT
>.|TRBJ2-7|TRBV5-4|few
CASSRGGTDYEQYF
TGTGCCAGCAGCAGAGGCGGGACTGACTACGAGCAGTACTTC
>.|TRBJ2-2|TRBV7-9|.
CASSLVPRDGELFF
TGTGCCAGCAGCTTAGTCCCTAGAGACGGGGAGCTGTTTTTT
>.|TRBJ2-7|TRBV21-1|few
CASSKDALYYEQYF
TGTGCCAGCAGCAAAGACGCACTTTATTACGAGCAGTACTTC
>.|TRBJ2-1|TRBV12-3/TRBV12-4|.
CASSETGTKYNEQFF
TGTGCCAGCAGTGAGACAGGGACTAAGTACAATGAGCAGTTCTTC
>.|TRBJ2-5|TRBV12-3/TRBV12-4|many
CASSLERGETQYF
TGTGCCAGCAGTTTAGAGAGGGGAGAGACCCAGTACTTC
>TRBD1|TRBJ1-6|TRBV6-5|.
CATLQGPYNSPLHF
TGTGCCACTCTACAGGGGCCTTATAATTCACCCCTCCACTTT
>.|TRBJ2-5|TRBV11-2|.
CASSLDLSSVQETQYF
TGTGCCAGCAGCTTAGATCTTTCCAGCGTGCAAGAGACCCAGTACTTC
>TRBD1|TRBJ2-1|TRBV7-6|few
CASELPGRQGLWNNEQFF
TGTGCCAGCGAACTACCCGGGCGACAGGGATTATGGAACAATGAGCAGTTCTTC
>TRBD1|TRBJ1-1|TRBV7-3|.
CASSFNQGEEAFF
TGTGCCAGCAGCTTCAATCAGGGGGAAGAAGCTTTCTTT
>.|TRBJ1-2|TRBV12-3/TRBV12-4|once
CASSLAGRPTEGYTF
TGTGCCAGCAGTTTAGCCGGCAGGCCTACGGAAGGCTACACCTTC
>TRBD2|TRBJ2-1|TRBV7-3|.
CASSLELAGVPEQFF
TGTGCCAGCAGCTTAGAACTAGCGGGAGTTCCTGAGCAGTTCTTC
>.|TRBJ2-3|TRBV7-3|few
CASSLDRSSTDTQYF
TGTGCCAGCAGCTTAGACAGATCTAGCACAGATACGCAGTATTTT
>TRBD2|TRBJ2-3|TRBV12-3/TRBV12-4|few
CASRLAGLTDTQYF
TGTGCCAGCCGACTAGCGGGACTCACAGATACGCAGTATTTT
>TRBD2|TRBJ2-7|TRBV29-1|.
CSVRRGSSYEQYF
TGCAGCGTCAGGCGGGGGAGCTCCTACGAGCAGTACTTC
>.|TRBJ1-1|TRBV7-2|.
CASSLGGPEAFF
TGTGCCAGCAGCTTAGGTGGACCTGAAGCTTTCTTT
>.|TRBJ2-2|TRBV4-1|.
CASSPRDFWNTGELFF
TGCGCCAGCAGCCCACGGGACTTCTGGAACACCGGGGAGCTGTTTTTT
>TRBD2|TRBJ2-2|TRBV5-6|.
CASSFGRGSELFF
TGTGCCAGCAGCTTTGGGCGGGGGAGTGAGCTGTTTTTT
>.|TRBJ1-6|TRBV19|.
CASSVSRVNSPLHF
TGTGCCAGTAGTGTCAGCAGGGTGAATTCACCCCTCCACTTT
>TRBD1|TRBJ2-4|TRBV27|.
CASSRQGENIQYF
TGTGCCAGCAGTCGACAGGGGGAGAACATTCAGTACTTC
>.|TRBJ1-1|TRBV12-3/TRBV12-4|few
CASSLSGGGPEAFF
TGTGCCAGCAGTCTATCTGGAGGGGGGCCTGAAGCTTTCTTT
>.|TRBJ1-4|TRBV20-1|few
CSARDRRAHLEKLFF
TGCAGTGCTAGAGATAGGAGGGCTCACCTTGAAAAACTGTTTTTT
>TRBD1|TRBJ1-1|TRBV29-1|.
CSAKRDRGRNTEAFF
TGCAGCGCTAAAAGGGACAGGGGGAGGAACACTGAAGCTTTCTTT
>.|TRBJ2-1|TRBV2|few
CASRSDSAEQFF
TGTGCCAGCAGGTCGGACTCCGCGGAGCAGTTCTTC
>TRBD1|TRBJ2-7|TRBV13|.
CASSPPDRGISYEQYF
TGTGCCAGCAGCCCACCCGACAGGGGGATCTCCTACGAGCAGTACTTC
>.|TRBJ2-7|TRBV5-1|.
CASSLTGTNDYEQYF
TGCGCCAGCAGCTTGACGGGGACCAATGACTACGAGCAGTACTTC
>TRBD2|TRBJ2-1|TRBV7-9|few
CASSPLADYNEQFF
TGTGCCAGCAGCCCCCTAGCGGATTACAATGAGCAGTTCTTC
>TRBD1|TRBJ2-7|TRBV4-1|many
CASSLHPGQGEYEQYF
TGCGCCAGCAGCCTCCACCCGGGACAGGGGGAATACGAGCAGTACTTC
>TRBD1|TRBJ2-7|TRBV7-6|.
CASRSPGTGGSYEQYF
TGTGCCAGCAGAAGCCCCGGGACAGGGGGCTCCTACGAGCAGTACTTC
>.|TRBJ1-2|TRBV18|few
CASSAKTEANYGYTF
TGTGCCAGCTCAGCCAAGACAGAAGCTAACTATGGCTACACCTTC
>.|TRBJ1-5|TRBV7-2|many
CASSLSANNQPQHF
TGTGCCAGCAGCTTATCAGCAAACAATCAGCCCCAGCATTTT
>.|TRBJ2-1|TRBV7-9|few
CASSSGGSYNEQFF
TGTGCCAGCAGCTCTGGGGGGTCGTACAATGAGCAGTTCTTC
>.|TRBJ2-5|TRBV20-1|.
CSAAQPGANQETQYF
TGCAGTGCGGCCCAGCCAGGGGCTAACCAAGAGACCCAGTACTTC
>.|TRBJ1-1|TRBV7-8|few
CASSPEGYQVNTEAFF
TGTGCCAGCAGCCCTGAGGGATATCAGGTGAACACTGAAGCTTTCTTT
>.|TRBJ2-7|TRBV7-2|.
CASSQTSYEQYF
TGTGCCAGCAGCCAGACCTCCTACGAGCAGTACTTC
>.|TRBJ2-7|TRBV29-1|few
CSVLGAYEQYF
TGCAGCGTCTTGGGGGCGTACGAGCAGTACTTC
>TRBD1|TRBJ1-2|TRBV29-1|few
CSVGDSGYTF
TGCAGCGTTGGGGACAGCGGCTACACCTTC
>.|TRBJ1-1|TRBV20-1|.
CSARKDSMNTEAFF
TGCAGTGCTAGAAAGGACAGCATGAACACTGAAGCTTTCTTT